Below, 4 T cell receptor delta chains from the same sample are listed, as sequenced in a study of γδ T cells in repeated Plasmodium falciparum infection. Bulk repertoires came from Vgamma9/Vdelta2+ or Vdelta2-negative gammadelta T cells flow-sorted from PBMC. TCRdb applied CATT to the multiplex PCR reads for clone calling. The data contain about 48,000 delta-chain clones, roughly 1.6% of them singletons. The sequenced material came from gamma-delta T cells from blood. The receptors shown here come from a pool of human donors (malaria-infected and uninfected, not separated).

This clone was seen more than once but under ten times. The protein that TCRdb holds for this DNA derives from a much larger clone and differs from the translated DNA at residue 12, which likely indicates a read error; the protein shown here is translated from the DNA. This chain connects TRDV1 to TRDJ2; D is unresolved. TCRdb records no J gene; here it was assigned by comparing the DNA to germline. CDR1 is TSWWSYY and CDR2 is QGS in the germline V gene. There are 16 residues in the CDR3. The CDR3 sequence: CALGERITLLTTQLFF. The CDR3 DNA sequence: TGTGCTCTTGGGGAACGGATCACCCTTTTGACAACACAACTCTTCTTT.

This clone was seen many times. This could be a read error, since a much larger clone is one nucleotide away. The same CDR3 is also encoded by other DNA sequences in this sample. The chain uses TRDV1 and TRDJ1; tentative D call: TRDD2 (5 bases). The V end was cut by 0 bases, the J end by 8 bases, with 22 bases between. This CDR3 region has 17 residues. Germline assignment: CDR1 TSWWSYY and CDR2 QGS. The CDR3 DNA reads TGTGCTCTTGGGGAACTCCTACGGTCGGAACTGTCGAGCAAACTCATCTTT. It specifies CALGELLRSELSSKLIF.

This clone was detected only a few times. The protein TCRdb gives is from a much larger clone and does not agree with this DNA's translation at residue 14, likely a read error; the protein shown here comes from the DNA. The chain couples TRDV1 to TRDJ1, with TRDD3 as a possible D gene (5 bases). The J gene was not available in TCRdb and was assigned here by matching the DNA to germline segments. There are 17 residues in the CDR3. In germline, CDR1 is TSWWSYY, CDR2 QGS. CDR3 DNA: TGTGCTCTTGGGCGCCGACGGGGGCTGTTATACACCGATAGACTCATCTTT. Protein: CALGRRRGLLYTDRLIF.

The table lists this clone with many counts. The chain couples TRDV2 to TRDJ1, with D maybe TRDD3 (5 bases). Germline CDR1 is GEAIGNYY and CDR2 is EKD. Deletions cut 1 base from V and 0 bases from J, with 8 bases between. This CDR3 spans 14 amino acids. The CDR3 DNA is TGTGCCTGTGACACTATTGGGGACACCGATAAACTCATCTTT. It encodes CACDTIGDTDKLIF.